This section outlines one TCR beta chain sequence together with its context. There is no known antigen for this receptor. There are no base qualities to consult, and no much larger clone falls within one base. This record comes from a study of blood T cell repertoires in COVID-19 (dated by TCRdb to the early 2020s). Background for the entire study: The collaborator samples originated in the United States, Italy and Spain and spanned the acute and convalescent phases of COVID-19. The samples were drawn from two sources: the first 160 participants of the ongoing ImmuneRACE study, and 1,254 subjects contributed by 6 global collaborators. The repertoires were released in a freely available public database meant as a resource for research on the immune response to SARS-CoV-2. The prospective study material was composed of cDNA or gDNA derived from T cells, B-cell-depleted T cells, or PBMCs. The dataset comprised deeply sampled blood TCRbeta repertoires from subjects exposed to, actively infected with, or recovered from COVID-19. The sample metadata nearly always contained a de-identified subject ID, COVID-19 status, age in years and sex. Where available, HLA class I and class II types were obtained from metadata supplied by the sample provider rather than from assay-based typing.

CDR1 SGHKS and CDR2 YYEKEE are derived from the germline V gene (reference sequence). Clipping removes 2 bases from V and 6 bases from J, with 5 as the unmatched junction base count. CDR3 length: 14 amino acids, cysteine to phenylalanine. Solely the CDR3 DNA is kept, with 42 bases framed from the first base. TCRbeta CDR3 regions were amplified from genomic DNA by means of the immunoSEQ Assay, a bias-controlled multiplex PCR. Under the source paper's analysis protocol: The number of nucleated cells in each sample was estimated by amplification of reference gene primers within the assay. Sequence reads were collapsed and filtered to measure the absolute abundance of every unique TCRbeta CDR3 rearrangement. For each sample, productive Simpson clonality was calculated by taking the square root of Simpson's diversity index across productive rearrangements. Sourced from immuneACCESS, this table was stored by TCRdb with only in-frame sequences that have V and J called. A share of the clones is absent; for the studies checked, an unresolved V gene accounts for under half, and the remainder has no known explanation. V and J calls plus clone size are reproduced from that table; the DNA served to infer D and trimming. Within this sample are 85,000 to 130,000 clones, with around 90% of them counted one time only. 4% to 6% of the sample goes to the ten largest clones.

Whole blood was collected in K2EDTA tubes by collaborating institutions according to the institutions' own protocols. For TCRbeta analysis, collaborators shipped samples as frozen whole blood, isolated PBMCs, or DNA extracted from either of those sample types. On the study overall, not on this receptor specifically: How much clinical and demographic metadata was included differed by source and by participant, and the metadata was provided uncurated.

The receptor was isolated from a human donor in a cohort sampled during active COVID-19. This sequence uses TRBV5-5 and TRBJ1-1; 9 bases in between match TRBD1. Sequencing used peripheral blood. At the DNA level, the sequence is TGTGCCAGCAGCTTCACAGGGGGCGGGGCTGAAGCTTTCTTT. It codes for CASSFTGGGAEAFF.